The present TCR beta chain was sequenced within a study of blood T cells in healthy people across ages. CDR1 and CDR2 (germline): SGHTA, FQGNSA. This CDR3 has 16 amino acids. V was pared by 4 bases and J by 6 bases, with 10 bases of the junction left unmatched. PCR was performed a second time for about 7 to 12 cycles using a sample-barcoded 5' primer and a J-beta primer mix. Per sample, CDR3-containing paired-end reads numbered at least 3 million. Using its own MiXCR run on the 5' RACE reads, TCRdb lists one record per CDR3 protein. Counted here are about 640,000 distinct CDR3 sequences, under 65% occurring once; the ten biggest clones make up about two fifths.

The chain carries TRBV7-2 and TRBJ2-7, with TRBD2 matching 12 bases. The sequence derives from a man in his sixties in good health. Sample: blood. CDR3 sequence: CASSSPGLAGYGEQYF. DNA of the CDR3: TGTGCCAGCAGCTCCCCGGGACTAGCGGGCTACGGCGAGCAGTACTTC.